One TCR beta chain is described in this entry. The sample carries other DNA sequences with the same CDR3. The CDR3 totals 14 residues. V was trimmed by 0 bases and J by 6 bases, leaving 10 bases between them. Germline V CDR1 and CDR2: SGDLS, YYNGEE. Deep-level settings were used for running the assay. Data came from immunoSEQ multiplex PCR; TCRdb stores just in-frame clones and leaves some out. The table lists about 2.1 million clones, 90% to 95% of them singletons. The data belong to a study of shared clonotypes between healthy human individuals. As defined, naive CD8 cells were CD45RO-negative and positively selected for CCR7, with terminally differentiated effector memory CD45RA+ cells excluded. Study donors comprised healthy, HIV-negative adults devoid of recent acute infection or vaccination.

This receptor was obtained from a man in his late teens or twenties in good health. Some clones in this sample may be carry-over from other donors' samples. The chain has TRBV9 and TRBJ1-5; D gene ambiguous. Sample: naive CD8+ T cells from PBMCs. The CDR3 protein is CASSVGSKGQPQHF. The CDR3 DNA follows: TGTGCCAGCAGCGTAGGCTCAAAGGGTCAGCCCCAGCATTTT.